Following are 17 T cell receptor beta chains from one sample sequenced in a study of blood T cell repertoires in COVID-19. The repertoire was sequenced with immunoSEQ multiplex PCR; TCRdb's copy has only in-frame clones and lacks some. The data contain nearly 300,000 clones, approximately 89% of them singletons. The sequenced sample consisted of peripheral blood. These receptors came from a woman aged 30 to 39 who had recovered from COVID-19.

The chain links TRBV27 to TRBJ2-7; 9 bases line up with TRBD1. CDR1 and CDR2 from the germline V gene are MNHEY and SMNVEV (reference sequence). V was pared by 4 bases and J by 4 bases, with 5 bases of the junction left unmatched. This CDR3 has 14 residues. Here the CDR3 DNA reads TGTGCCAGCAGTTCCCCCGGGACAGGGTACGAGCAGTACTTC. Its translation is CASSSPGTGYEQYF.

The V and J genes are TRBV9 and TRBJ2-1; 8 bases map to TRBD2. Losses at the gene ends were 1 base for V and 7 bases for J; bases not matched to a gene: 1. From germline, CDR1 is SGDLS and CDR2 YYNGEE. The CDR3 has 13 residues. The CDR3 protein is CASSVTSGNEQFF. In DNA form, the CDR3 reads TGTGCCAGCAGCGTAACTAGCGGTAATGAGCAGTTCTTC. The complete variable domain, with remaining parts taken from reference TRBV9 and TRBJ2-1, reads DSGVTQTPKHLITATGQRVTLRCSPRSGDLSVYWYQQSLDQGLQFLIQYYNGEERAKGNILERFSAQQFPDLHSELNLSSLELGDSALYFCASSVTSGNEQFFGPGTRLTVL.

A note on this clone: The same CDR3 can be traced to other DNA sequences in this sample. The V and J genes are TRBV6-5 and TRBJ2-2, with TRBD2 matching 8 bases. The V gene's germline CDR1 is MNHEY and CDR2 SVGAGI. The CDR3 runs 14 residues. Trimming at V came to 2 bases and at J to 5 bases, leaving 1 base not matched to a gene. CDR3 bases: TGTGCCAGCAGTTACCGGGGGGGTACCGGGGAGCTGTTTTTT. The encoded protein is CASSYRGGTGELFF.

The genes are TRBV9 and TRBJ1-1, with D possibly TRBD1 on 6 matching bases. Trimming took off 0 bases at V and 1 base at J, with 7 bases between the two ends. The length of the CDR3 is 14 residues. Per germline, CDR1 SGDLS and CDR2 YYNGEE. CDR3 sequence: CASSVVGQNTEAFF. The CDR3 DNA sequence: TGTGCCAGCAGCGTAGTGGGACAGAACACTGAAGCTTTCTTT.

This clone was seen more than once but under ten times. V usage is TRBV2 and J usage is TRBJ2-5, with TRBD1 as a possible D gene (5 bases). Trimming took off 3 bases at V and 7 bases at J, with 9 bases between the two ends. CDR1 is SNHLY, CDR2 FYNNEI, per germline. The CDR3 sequence is 12 residues long. The CDR3 DNA reads TGTGCCAGCAGTGAGCAGGGCGGGACCCAGTACTTC. Translated: CASSEQGGTQYF.

The chain recombines TRBV7-3 with TRBJ1-6; no clear D. The V gene lost 3 bases and the J gene lost 10 bases, with 16 bases spanning the gap. The length of the CDR3 is 15 residues. Germline V lookup: CDR1 SGHTA, CDR2 FQGTGA. CDR3 amino acids: CASSLERIAASPLHF. Here the CDR3 DNA reads TGTGCCAGCAGCTTGGAAAGGATCGCGGCGTCACCCCTCCACTTT.

The chain carries TRBV5-1 and TRBJ2-7; 11 nucleotides match TRBD1. Trimming took 4 bases from V and 4 from J; bases not matched to a gene: 7. The CDR3 extends over 15 amino acids. Germline lookup yields CDR1 SGHRS and CDR2 YFSETQ. CDR3 nucleotides: TGCGCCAGCAGCAGGGACAGGGGGAATCTTTACGAGCAGTACTTC. It specifies CASSRDRGNLYEQYF.

The table lists this clone with a few counts. The chain recombines TRBV10-3 with TRBJ2-7, with TRBD1 identical over 7 bases. Germline lookup yields CDR1 ENHRY and CDR2 SYGVKD. The CDR3 totals 13 residues. V dropped 7 bases and J dropped 2; count of bases not matched to a gene: 5. Written as DNA, the CDR3 is TGTGCCATCAACTCCGGGACAGCCTACGAGCAGTACTTC. This translates into CAINSGTAYEQYF.

The rearrangement uses TRBV7-9 and TRBJ1-2; 11 bases match TRBD1. This CDR3 spans 16 amino acids. Germline trimming cut 5 bases from V and 7 bases from J; bases unmatched to any gene: 12. From germline, CDR1 is SEHNR and CDR2 FQNEAQ (reference sequence). CDR3 amino acids: CASSAGTGGPTPGYTF. For the CDR3, the DNA is TGTGCCAGCAGCGCCGGGACAGGGGGTCCCACTCCTGGCTACACCTTC.

The gene calls are TRBV5-4 and TRBJ2-7; no clear D. The ends were cut back, 4 bases at V and 0 bases at J, with 11 bases in the middle. The CDR3 sequence is 14 residues long. CDR1 and CDR2 (germline): SGHNT, YYREEE (reference sequence). As DNA, the CDR3 is TGTGCCAGCAGCCCTGGGCCAGACTCCTACGAGCAGTACTTC. Protein sequence: CASSPGPDSYEQYF.

This clone came up a few times. The chain joins TRBV6-5 to TRBJ2-7; a possible D gene is TRBD1 (5 bases). Deletions cut 4 bases from V and 4 bases from J, with 11 bases between. CDR3 size: 13 residues. Germline lookup yields CDR1 MNHEY and CDR2 SVGAGI. The CDR3 nucleotides are TGTGCCAGCAGTTGGGGCCGAGGATACGAGCAGTACTTC. This encodes CASSWGRGYEQYF.

V is TRBV6-5 and J is TRBJ2-7, with 7 bases that match TRBD1. CDR1 and CDR2 from the germline V gene are MNHEY and SVGAGI. This CDR3 region has 14 residues. The trim removed 6 bases at V and 5 bases at J, leaving 10 bases unmatched. CDR3 loop: CASRPDRDGHEQYF. The DNA for the CDR3 is TGTGCCAGCAGACCCGACAGGGACGGGCACGAGCAGTACTTC.

This clone was counted between two and nine times. The chain has TRBV28 and TRBJ2-2, with TRBD1 identical over 7 bases. In germline, CDR1 is MDHEN, CDR2 SYDVKM. The V segment lost 7 bases and the J segment 4 bases; nucleotides outside the gene matches: 0. The CDR3 covers 12 residues. In nucleotides, the CDR3 is TGTGCCAGCAACAGGGGCACCGGGGAGCTGTTTTTT. As protein: CASNRGTGELFF.

The genes are TRBV3-1 (or the pseudogene TRBV3-2) and TRBJ1-1; D gene unclear. The CDR3 loop spans 13 amino acids. V was trimmed by 4 bases and J by 2 bases, leaving 8 bases between them. CDR1 LGHDT and CDR2 YNNKEL come from the germline V gene (reference sequence). CDR3 in amino acids: CASSRAHNTEAFF. The CDR3 DNA reads TGTGCCAGCAGCCGAGCCCATAACACTGAAGCTTTCTTT.

The V gene is TRBV5-4, the J gene TRBJ2-7; D remains unclear. Germline V gives CDR1 SGHNT, CDR2 YYREEE (reference sequence). Trimming left V 4 bases short and J 2 bases short, with 7 bases between. The CDR3 is 12 amino acids. The chain's CDR3 is CASSRQAYEQYF. Here the CDR3 DNA reads TGTGCCAGCAGCCGGCAGGCCTACGAGCAGTACTTC.

The chain employs TRBV5-1 and TRBJ2-2; 7 bases fit TRBD2. The CDR3 totals 15 residues. The trim removed 2 bases at V and 4 bases at J, leaving 5 bases unmatched. The germline V gene has CDR1 SGHRS and CDR2 YFSETQ. The CDR3 loop is CASSFGEGSTGELFF. The CDR3 DNA sequence: TGCGCCAGCAGCTTCGGGGAGGGGAGCACCGGGGAGCTGTTTTTT.

The chain is built from TRBV29-1 and TRBJ2-6, with 8 bases matching TRBD1. The V gene's germline CDR1 is SQVTM and CDR2 ANQGSEA. The CDR3 has 17 residues. The ends lost 0 bases at V and 0 bases at J; junction bases unmatched: 4. The CDR3 DNA reads as TGCAGCGTTGAAGACAGGGACAGGTTCTCTGGGGCCAACGTCCTGACTTTC. Translating it yields CSVEDRDRFSGANVLTF.